Sequencing of this T cell receptor (beta chain) was carried out in a study of shared clonotypes between healthy human individuals. Germline V gene lookup returns CDR1 MGHRA and CDR2 YSYEKL. V dropped 3 bases and J dropped 2; count of bases not matched to a gene: 11. This CDR3 is 18 amino acids long. Regarding the study as a whole: Clonotypes that were shared across several donors made up approximately 5% of naive CD4 clonotypes.

Worth noting for this clone: What it binds is not known.

Method: immunoSEQ multiplex PCR; TCRdb's copy keeps in-frame clones and lacks some. Of about 2 million clones listed, approximately 95% were seen once; the top ten hold 0.1% to 0.15%. Sequencing was done on a sample of naive CD4+ T cells sorted from blood. Subset reported: CD45RA+ positively selected. The receptor was isolated from a man younger than 35 in good health. The rearrangement links TRBV4-1 to TRBJ2-3, with 10 bases fitting TRBD2. The CDR3 nucleotides read TGCGCCAGCAGCCACGGCACCGGACTAGCGGACCCCACAGATACGCAGTATTTT. Protein product: CASSHGTGLADPTDTQYF.